This TCR beta chain came from a study of cytomegalovirus exposure and HLA in healthy donors. Each donor's status was that of a healthy bone marrow donor. Broader study findings: Most CMV-associated TCR beta chains appeared HLA-restricted in a later analysis. TCR beta V- and J-gene trimming was later associated with a missense DCLRE1C variant.

Amplification used 60 Vbeta primers and 13 Jbeta primers. Data came from immunoSEQ multiplex PCR; TCRdb stores just in-frame clones and leaves some out. The data show 60,000 to 80,000 clones, roughly 77% seen once. This clone has more than one count but fewer than ten. Its antigen is unknown. V lost 2 bases and J lost 0, with 4 bases in between. The germline gives CDR1 SEHNR, CDR2 FQNEAQ (reference sequence). The CDR3 has 14 residues. Input material: PBMCs. The V gene is TRBV7-9, the J gene TRBJ1-4; D gene unclear. The receptor's source is a woman aged 25 to 45 in good health and CMV-seronegative. CDR3 coding DNA: TGTGCCAGCAGCTTACTTGCAACTAATGAAAAACTGTTTTTT. This gives the protein CASSLLATNEKLFF.